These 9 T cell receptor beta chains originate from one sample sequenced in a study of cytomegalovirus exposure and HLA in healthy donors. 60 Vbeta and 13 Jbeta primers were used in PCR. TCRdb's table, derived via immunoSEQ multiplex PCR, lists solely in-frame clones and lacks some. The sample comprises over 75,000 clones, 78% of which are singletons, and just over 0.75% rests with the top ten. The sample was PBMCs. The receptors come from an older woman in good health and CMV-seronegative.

The CDR3 nucleotides are TGTGCCAGCAGCTTGGGCCCGGGAGATCAGCCCCAGCATTTT. Translated: CASSLGPGDQPQHF. The chain uses TRBV5-6 and TRBJ1-5; the D is unclear. Germline CDR1 is SGHDT and CDR2 is YYEEEE. V lost 0 bases and J lost 5, with 9 bases in between. The CDR3 totals 14 residues.

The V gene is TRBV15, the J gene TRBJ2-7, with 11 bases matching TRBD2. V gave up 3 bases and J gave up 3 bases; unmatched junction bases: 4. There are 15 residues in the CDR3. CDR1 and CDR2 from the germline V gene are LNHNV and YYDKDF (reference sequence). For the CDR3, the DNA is TGTGCCACCAGCAGTACTAGCGGGAGTAACTACGAGCAGTACTTC. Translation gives CATSSTSGSNYEQYF.

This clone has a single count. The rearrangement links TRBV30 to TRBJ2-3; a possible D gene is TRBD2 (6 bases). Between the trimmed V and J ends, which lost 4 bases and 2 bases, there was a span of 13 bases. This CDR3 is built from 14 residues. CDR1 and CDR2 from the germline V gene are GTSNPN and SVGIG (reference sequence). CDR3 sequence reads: CAWTGVGITDTQYF. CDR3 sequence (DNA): TGTGCCTGGACGGGGGTGGGGATCACAGATACGCAGTATTTT.

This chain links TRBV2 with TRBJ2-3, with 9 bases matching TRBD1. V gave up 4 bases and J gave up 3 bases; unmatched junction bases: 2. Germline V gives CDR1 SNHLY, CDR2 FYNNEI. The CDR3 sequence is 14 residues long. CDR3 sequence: CASSGQGGTDTQYF. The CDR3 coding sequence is TGTGCCAGCAGTGGACAGGGGGGGACAGATACGCAGTATTTT.

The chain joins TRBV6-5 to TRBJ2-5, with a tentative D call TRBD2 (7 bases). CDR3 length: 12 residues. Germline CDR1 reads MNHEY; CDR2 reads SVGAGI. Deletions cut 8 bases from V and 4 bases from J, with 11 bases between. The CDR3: CASLGGGETQYF. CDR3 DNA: TGTGCCAGCCTAGGGGGGGGAGAGACCCAGTACTTC.

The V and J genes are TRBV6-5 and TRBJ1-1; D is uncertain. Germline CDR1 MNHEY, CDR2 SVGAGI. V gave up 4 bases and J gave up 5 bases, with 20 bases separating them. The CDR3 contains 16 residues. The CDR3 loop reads CASSSNLERGRTEAFF. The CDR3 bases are TGTGCCAGCAGTTCCAACCTAGAGCGGGGTAGGACTGAAGCTTTCTTT.

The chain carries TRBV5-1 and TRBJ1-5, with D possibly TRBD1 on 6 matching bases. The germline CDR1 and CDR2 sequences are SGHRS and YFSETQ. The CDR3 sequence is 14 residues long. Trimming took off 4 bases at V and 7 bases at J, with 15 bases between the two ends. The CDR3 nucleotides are TGCGCCAGCAGCCCCCTACAGGGAGGGCAGCCCCAGCATTTT. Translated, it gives CASSPLQGGQPQHF. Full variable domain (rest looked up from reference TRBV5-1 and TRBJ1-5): KAGVTQTPRYLIKTRGQQVTLSCSPISGHRSVSWYQQTPGQGLQFLFEYFSETQRNKGNFPGRFSGRQFSNSRSEMNVSTLELGDSALYLCASSPLQGGQPQHFGDGTRLSIL.

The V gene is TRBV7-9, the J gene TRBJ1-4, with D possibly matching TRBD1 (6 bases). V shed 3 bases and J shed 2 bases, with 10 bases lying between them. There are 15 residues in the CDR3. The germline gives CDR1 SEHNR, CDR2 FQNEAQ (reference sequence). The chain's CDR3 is CASSFPTGTNEKLFF. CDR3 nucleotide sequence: TGTGCCAGCAGCTTTCCGACAGGCACTAATGAAAAACTGTTTTTT.

The CDR3 DNA sequence: TGTGCCAGTAGTCAACTAATCGGGAGCTCCTACGAGCAGTACTTC. Its protein is CASSQLIGSSYEQYF. This chain uses TRBV19 with TRBJ2-7, with a weak D call TRBD2 (6 bases). V gave up 5 bases and J gave up 0 bases, with 14 bases separating them. The germline V gene has CDR1 LNHDA and CDR2 SQIVND (reference sequence). The CDR3 is 15 residues long.